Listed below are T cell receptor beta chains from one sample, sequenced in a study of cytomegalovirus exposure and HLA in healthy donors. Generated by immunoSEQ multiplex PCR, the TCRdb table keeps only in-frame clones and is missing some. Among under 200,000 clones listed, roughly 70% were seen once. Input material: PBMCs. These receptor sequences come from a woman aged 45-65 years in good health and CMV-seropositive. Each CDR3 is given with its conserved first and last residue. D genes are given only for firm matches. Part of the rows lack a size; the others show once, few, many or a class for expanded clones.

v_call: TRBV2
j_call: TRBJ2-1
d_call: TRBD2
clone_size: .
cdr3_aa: CASSPTSGGLYNEQFF
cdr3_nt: TGTGCCAGCAGTCCGACTAGCGGGGGGCTCTACAATGAGCAGTTCTTC

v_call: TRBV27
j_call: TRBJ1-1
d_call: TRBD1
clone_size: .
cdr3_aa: CASRRDRDSIEAFF
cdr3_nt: TGTGCCAGCAGGAGGGACAGGGATTCCATTGAAGCTTTCTTT

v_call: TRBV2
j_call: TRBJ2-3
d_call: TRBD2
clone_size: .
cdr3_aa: CASSEVAGGSQYF
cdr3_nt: TGTGCCAGCAGTGAAGTAGCGGGGGGGTCGCAGTATTTT

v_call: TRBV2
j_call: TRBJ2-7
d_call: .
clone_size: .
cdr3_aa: CASGSGQEAYEQYF
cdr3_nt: TGTGCCAGCGGCTCCGGGCAGGAGGCCTACGAGCAGTACTTC

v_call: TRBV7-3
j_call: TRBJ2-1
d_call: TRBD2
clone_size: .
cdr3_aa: CASSSRLADEQFF
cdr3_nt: TGTGCCAGCAGCTCGCGACTAGCGGACGAGCAGTTCTTC

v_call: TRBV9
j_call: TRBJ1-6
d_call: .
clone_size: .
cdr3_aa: CASSVDPRQSSPLHF
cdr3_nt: TGTGCCAGCAGCGTAGATCCGCGGCAGAGTTCACCCCTCCACTTT

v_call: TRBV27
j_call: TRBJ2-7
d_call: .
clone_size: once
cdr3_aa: CASALPDSTYEQYF
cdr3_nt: TGTGCCAGCGCGCTCCCCGACAGTACCTACGAGCAGTACTTC

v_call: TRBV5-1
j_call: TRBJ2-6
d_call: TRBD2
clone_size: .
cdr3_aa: CASSLEGAGSGANVLTF
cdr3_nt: TGCGCCAGCAGCTTGGAGGGAGCGGGGTCTGGGGCCAACGTCCTGACTTTC

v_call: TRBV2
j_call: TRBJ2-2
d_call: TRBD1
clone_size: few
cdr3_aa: CASSWDRHTGELFF
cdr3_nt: TGTGCCAGCAGTTGGGACAGACACACCGGGGAGCTGTTTTTT

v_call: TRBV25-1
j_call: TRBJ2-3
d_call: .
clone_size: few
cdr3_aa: CASSYRDTQYF
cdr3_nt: TGTGCCAGCAGTTACAGAGATACGCAGTATTTT

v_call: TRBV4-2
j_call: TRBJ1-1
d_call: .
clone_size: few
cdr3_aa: CASSTPQEDNTEAFF
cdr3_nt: TGTGCCAGCAGCACACCACAAGAAGATAACACTGAAGCTTTCTTT

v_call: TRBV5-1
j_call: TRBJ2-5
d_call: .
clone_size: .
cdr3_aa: CASSFQGYQETQYF
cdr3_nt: TGCGCCAGCAGCTTTCAGGGCTACCAAGAGACCCAGTACTTC

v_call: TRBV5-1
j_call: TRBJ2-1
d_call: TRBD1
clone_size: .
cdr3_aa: CASSWEGTGKFF
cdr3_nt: TGCGCCAGCAGCTGGGAAGGGACAGGAAAGTTCTTC

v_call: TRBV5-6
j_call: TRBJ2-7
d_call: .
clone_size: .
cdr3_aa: CASSLAGSEQYF
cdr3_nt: TGTGCCAGCAGCTTGGCGGGAAGCGAGCAGTACTTC

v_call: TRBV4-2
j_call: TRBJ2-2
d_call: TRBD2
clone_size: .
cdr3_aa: CASSLLAGGQGTGELFF
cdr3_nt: TGTGCCAGCAGTCTACTAGCGGGGGGGCAAGGGACCGGGGAGCTGTTTTTT